These T cell receptor beta chains were read from a single sample in a study of response to subunit inactivated influenza vaccine. Using its own MiXCR run on the RT-PCR reads, TCRdb lists one record per CDR3 protein. The sample has 800,000 or so distinct CDR3 sequences, around 21% seen once. Source: PBMCs from blood, taken approximately 5 days after vaccination. These receptors were collected from a man in his forties or fifties who received an inactivated influenza vaccine. Each CDR3 is given with its conserved first and last residue. Each record gives: V gene, J gene, CDR3 protein.

>TRBV20-1|TRBJ2-1
CSAGTRRRSNEQFF
>TRBV11-2|TRBJ2-1
CASSKVAGGPWYEQFF
>TRBV19|TRBJ1-1
CASSPPTLNTEAFF
>TRBV6-2/TRBV6-3|TRBJ2-1
CASSYVDSGRGIPNEQFF
>TRBV4-2|TRBJ1-5
CASSQDPTGANQPQHF
>TRBV18|TRBJ2-5
CASSPSGIRETQYF
>TRBV7-2|TRBJ2-6
CASSLALWIGQTSSGANVLTF
>TRBV12-3/TRBV12-4|TRBJ1-2
CASSVTLANYGYTF
>TRBV15|TRBJ2-2
CATSRVGLAGFVGELFF
>TRBV18|TRBJ1-1
CASSPETGFTEAFF
>TRBV5-1|TRBJ1-1
CASSPSTGNTEAFF
>TRBV5-1|TRBJ2-7
CASSFDPTYEQYF
>TRBV7-9|TRBJ2-5
CASSVHPHDQGYF
>TRBV9|TRBJ2-3
CASSVGQGHTDTQYF
>TRBV7-2|TRBJ2-3
CASSLDRFLGEDTQYF
>TRBV5-4|TRBJ2-2
CASSLAGRGNTGELFF
>TRBV7-3|TRBJ1-1
CASSLIGPDRVTEAFF
>TRBV6-1|TRBJ2-2
CASSIYTGVTGELFF
>TRBV6-2/TRBV6-3|TRBJ2-3
CASTTSGRETDTQYF
>TRBV20-1|TRBJ2-5
CSARVEALGQETQYF
>TRBV20-1|TRBJ1-3
CSASGLSSGNTIYF
>TRBV7-9|TRBJ2-3
CASSTPRTGGRTDTQYF
>TRBV6-4|TRBJ1-5
CASTSSGRLNQPQHF
>TRBV20-1|TRBJ2-1
CSAGPRCYNEQFF
>TRBV7-9|TRBJ2-7
CASSPRQGLVYEQYF
>TRBV10-3|TRBJ2-4
CAISESVGGSRIQYF